Below are 9 T cell receptor beta chains sequenced from a single sample in a study of T cells in Graves' hyperthyroidism and ophthalmopathy. Amplification of TCR beta CDR3 regions used RNA as the template. A first-round RT-PCR of the TCR CDR3 used the HTBI primer set. TCRdb redid the calling of the multiplex PCR reads with MiXCR, one entry per CDR3 protein. The sample lists about 400,000 distinct CDR3 sequences; 11% to 15% were seen once. What was sequenced was blood. The source of these receptors is a man aged 45 to 65 with Graves' ophthalmopathy.

This clonotype was detected ten times or more. The chain uses TRBV7-9 and TRBJ2-2; D assignment may be TRBD1 or TRBD2 (5 bases each). The CDR3 extends over 15 amino acids. The ends were cut back, 0 bases at V and 5 bases at J, with 10 bases in the middle. Germline assignment: CDR1 SEHNR and CDR2 FQNEAQ (reference sequence). CDR3 in amino acids: CASSLAQGPTGELFF. CDR3 bases: TGTGCCAGCAGCTTAGCGCAGGGACCTACCGGGGAGCTGTTTTTT.

This clonotype was detected many times. The chain is built from TRBV27 and TRBJ2-3; D unresolved. The CDR3 totals 12 residues. Germline V CDR1 and CDR2: MNHEY, SMNVEV (reference sequence). The V end was cut by 3 bases, the J end by 5 bases, with 6 bases between. CDR3 DNA: TGTGCCAGCAGTTTTTTGGGAGATACGCAGTATTTT. This codes for CASSFLGDTQYF.

This clonotype was counted only a few times. The rearrangement joins TRBV7-3 to TRBJ1-1; weak D call: TRBD1 (5 bases). This CDR3 comprises 14 residues. V lost 4 bases and J 5 bases, leaving 14 bases between the germline ends. Germline assignment: CDR1 SGHTA and CDR2 FQGTGA. CDR3 bases: TGTGCCAGCAGCTGGGTGAGGGGACGGACTGAAGCTTTCTTT. Translated, it gives CASSWVRGRTEAFF.

The chain joins TRBV27 to TRBJ2-2, with TRBD2 as a possible D gene (5 bases). CDR1 is MNHEY and CDR2 is SMNVEV in the germline V gene (reference sequence). Trimming removed 3 bases from V and 3 bases from J, with 8 bases in between. The CDR3 covers 14 residues. This CDR3 is CASSFMGDTGELFF. The CDR3 bases are TGTGCCAGCAGTTTCATGGGAGACACCGGGGAGCTGTTTTTT.

This clonotype was observed at least ten times. The chain joins TRBV6-2 or TRBV6-3 to TRBJ2-7, with 8 bases matching TRBD2. With 2 bases clipped from V and 5 bases from J, the junction kept 5 bases outside the gene matches. Germline lookup yields CDR1 MNHEY and CDR2 SVGEGT. The CDR3 sequence is 14 residues long. The CDR3 nucleotides are TGTGCCAGCAGTTACGGCGGGGGGAACCACGAGCAGTACTTC. The encoded protein is CASSYGGGNHEQYF.

The CDR3 DNA is TGTGCCAGCAGTGTAAGCGGGCTGGGGTACAATGAGCAGTTCTTC. Residues: CASSVSGLGYNEQFF. The rearrangement joins TRBV2 to TRBJ2-1, with TRBD2 as a possible D gene (6 bases). Germline V gene data show CDR1 as SNHLY and CDR2 as FYNNEI. CDR3 length equals 15 residues. V gave up 4 bases and J gave up 4 bases, with 14 bases separating them. Drawing the rest from reference TRBV2 and TRBJ2-1, the complete variable domain is EPEVTQTPSHQVTQMGQEVILRCVPISNHLYFYWYRQILGQKVEFLVSFYNNEISEKSEIFDDQFSVERPDGSNFTLKIRSTKLEDSAMYFCASSVSGLGYNEQFFGPGTRLTVL.

This clonotype came up a few times. The chain combines TRBV28 with TRBJ2-5, with D unclear. V dropped 4 bases and J dropped 0 bases, with 6 bases sitting between them. The CDR3 spans 13 residues. Germline CDR1 and CDR2: MDHEN and SYDVKM. CDR3 sequence: CASSYLYQETQYF. CDR3 nucleotides: TGTGCCAGCAGTTATCTGTACCAAGAGACCCAGTACTTC.

This clonotype was found many times. The rearrangement links TRBV27 to TRBJ1-1; D perhaps matches TRBD1 (5 bases). This CDR3 spans 17 amino acids. V shed 2 bases and J shed 1 base, with 17 bases lying between them. Looked up from germline, CDR1 is MNHEY and CDR2 is SMNVEV (reference sequence). CDR3 nucleotides: TGTGCCAGCAGTTTACAGCCCCGGGACTTTAGGAACACTGAAGCTTTCTTT. Its protein product is CASSLQPRDFRNTEAFF.

In this sample, this clonotype turned up a few times. This may be a read error, as it is one base from a much larger clone. The chain links TRBV29-1 to TRBJ2-1; tentative D call: TRBD2 (6 bases). V gave up 6 bases and J gave up 6 bases, with 15 bases separating them. The CDR3 extends over 13 amino acids. From germline, CDR1 is SQVTM and CDR2 ANQGSEA. Here the CDR3 DNA reads TGCAGCGTCACCGGGTCTAGCGTCAATGAGCAGTTCTTC. Translated, it gives CSVTGSSVNEQFF.